Listed below are T cell receptor beta chains from one sample, sequenced in a study of early T cells in non-severe SARS-CoV-2 infection. TCRdb called the 5' RACE reads again in MiXCR, with one record for every CDR3 protein. This table holds tens of thousands of distinct CDR3 sequences, just under 9% found once. The sequencing sample was made of whole blood. The source of these receptors is an adult who was a healthcare worker with PCR-confirmed SARS-CoV-2 infection or an uninfected control (not recorded which). Each CDR3 is given with its conserved first and last residue. The D gene is left open where the match is weak. Only part of the rows carry a size: once, few, many, or a class if the clone is expanded.

v_gene	abundance	d_gene	j_gene	CDR3aa	CDR3nt
TRBV7-2	many	NA	TRBJ2-7	CASSLRAGGMYEQYF	TGTGCCAGCAGCTTAAGGGCAGGGGGGATGTACGAGCAGTACTTC
TRBV12-5	many	TRBD1	TRBJ1-1	CASYRGLVNTEAFF	TGTGCTAGTTACAGGGGGCTTGTGAACACTGAAGCTTTCTTT
TRBV6-4	NA	NA	TRBJ2-1	CASSLTSTSSYNEQFF	TGTGCCAGCAGTCTTACTAGCACGAGCTCCTACAATGAGCAGTTCTTC
TRBV28	NA	NA	TRBJ2-7	CASSGGAHEQYF	TGTGCCAGCAGTGGGGGGGCCCACGAGCAGTATTTC
TRBV6-5	NA	NA	TRBJ2-7	CASSYSHEQYF	TGTGCCAGCAGTTACTCCCACGAGCAGTACTTC
TRBV3-1	many	NA	TRBJ2-3	CASSQDPPDTQYF	TGTGCCAGCAGCCAAGATCCTCCAGATACGCAGTATTTT
TRBV11-2	NA	TRBD2	TRBJ2-3	CASSRPVSGRALMDTQYF	TGTGCCAGCAGCAGGCCGGTGAGCGGGAGGGCCTTGATGGATACGCAGTATTTT
TRBV12-3/TRBV12-4	NA	NA	TRBJ1-2	CASSLPWGDGYTF	TGTGCCAGCAGTCTCCCCTGGGGGGATGGCTACACCTTC
TRBV27	NA	NA	TRBJ2-1	CASSSQTGFYNEQFF	TGTGCCAGCAGTTCCCAGACAGGATTCTACAATGAGCAGTTCTTC
TRBV7-3	NA	TRBD2	TRBJ2-1	CASSLTALGLARNEQFF	TGTGCCAGCAGCTTAACGGCTCTAGGACTAGCGAGGAATGAGCAGTTCTTC
TRBV27	NA	NA	TRBJ2-1	CASSSPGTRSYNEQFF	TGTGCCAGCAGTTCGCCCGGGACGCGCTCCTACAATGAGCAGTTCTTC
TRBV18	few	NA	TRBJ2-7	CASSTGHSYEQYF	TGTGCCAGCTCAACTGGACATAGCTACGAGCAGTACTTC
TRBV2	NA	TRBD2	TRBJ2-7	CASRYGTSEIHEQYF	TGTGCCAGCAGATATGGGACTAGCGAAATCCACGAGCAGTACTTC
TRBV29-1	few	NA	TRBJ1-2	CSALKTENYGYTF	TGCAGCGCCCTAAAGACAGAAAACTATGGCTACACCTTC
TRBV6-6	few	NA	TRBJ2-3	CASSYAASAADTQYF	TGTGCCAGCAGTTACGCGGCTAGCGCTGCAGATACGCAGTATTTT
TRBV9	many	NA	TRBJ1-1	CASSPWTVNTEAFF	TGTGCCAGCAGCCCATGGACAGTGAACACTGAAGCTTTCTTT
TRBV12-3/TRBV12-4	many	TRBD2	TRBJ2-5	CASSLELAGLIETQYF	TGTGCCAGCAGTTTGGAGCTAGCGGGACTTATCGAGACCCAGTACTTC
TRBV12-3/TRBV12-4	many	NA	TRBJ1-4	CASSPRGERLFF	TGTGCCAGCAGTCCCCGGGGGGAACGGCTGTTTTTT
TRBV7-2	many	TRBD2	TRBJ2-1	CASSLSGLAGGPYNEQFF	TGTGCCAGCAGCTTATCAGGACTAGCGGGAGGGCCCTACAATGAGCAGTTCTTC
TRBV11-2	many	NA	TRBJ2-3	CASSLGLGKAVTQYF	TGTGCCAGCAGCTTAGGTCTGGGGAAGGCTGTTACGCAGTATTTT
TRBV18	few	TRBD1	TRBJ1-4	CASSTQTGVSNEKLFF	TGTGCCAGCTCAACTCAGACAGGGGTTTCTAATGAAAAACTGTTTTTT
TRBV18	many	NA	TRBJ1-1	CASSPRGRNTEAFF	TGTGCCAGCTCACCAAGAGGGAGGAACACTGAAGCTTTCTTT
TRBV18	many	NA	TRBJ2-5	CASSRGAEETQYF	TGTGCCAGCTCACGGGGGGCAGAAGAGACCCAGTACTTC
TRBV29-1	NA	NA	TRBJ1-2	CSVLENGYTF	TGCAGCGTATTGGAGAATGGCTACACCTTC